This T cell receptor (beta chain) was sequenced for a study of identical twins. MiXCR, run by TCRdb on the 5' RACE reads, gives a single entry per CDR3 protein. The sample contains 690,000 or so distinct CDR3 sequences, 8.5% to 9% of which appear only once. Findings and limits, study-wide: The more abundant beta clonotypes in cord blood had fewer insertions, and memory repertoires did not show this. Because invariant MAIT and iNKT cells could be present, zero-insertion analyses could be partly confounded.

This CDR3 has 13 residues. With 0 bases removed from V and 4 bases from J, the gap between germline ends came to 7 bases. Germline V gives CDR1 DFQATT, CDR2 SNEGSKA (reference sequence). This clonotype has a count of ten or more. Its antigen is still unknown. These data are also associated with another study on yellow fever vaccine responses in identical twins.

This sequence originates from a woman between 18 and 30 years old in good health. The chain is built from TRBV20-1 and TRBJ1-5; no reliable D call. The specimen was PBMCs. In DNA form, the CDR3 reads TGCAGTGCTAGAGAGGGAGGGAATCAGCCCCAGCATTTT. Its protein is CSAREGGNQPQHF.